This T cell receptor beta chain was documented in a study of shared clonotypes between healthy human individuals (dated by TCRdb to the early 2020s). As for the study more broadly: A few men and two women, aged 18 to 49 years, made up the cohort. For each donor, three plates each were used for CD4 naive and CD4 memory, two plates were used for CD8 naive, and one plate was used for CD8 memory. Blood TCR repertoires of about 5 healthy adults were deeply sequenced to estimate repertoire size and the extent of clonotype sharing between individuals. Libraries were prepared and TCR repertoires were sequenced by different laboratories using diverse techniques, in order to increase sequencing depth and limit assay-specific biases. Each donor's leukapheresis produced roughly between roughly 0.85 and 10 billion PBMCs. The study at large found these results: Naive subsets generally had larger estimated clonotype richness than memory subsets. When a handful of donors were compared, the shared fraction of clonotypes was around 5% for naive CD4, more than 3% for naive CD8, roughly 2.5% for memory CD4, and 0.3% to 0.5% for memory CD8. Sampling was restricted to blood, and TCR repertoires in tissue are likely to differ from TCR repertoires in blood. The genetic and exposure-history diversity represented was limited by the small number of donors. Rarefaction of sorted-subset datasets indicated incomplete sequencing despite the large sequencing depth. Pairwise subsampling indicated that sequencing depth was expected to affect the degree of clonotype sharing among donors. Compared with non-shared clonotypes, the clonotypes found in all four sorted-subset donors had higher generation probabilities.

CDR3 length: 15 amino acids, cysteine to phenylalanine. The sequence is cut down to CDR3 DNA, 45 bases in frame from base 1. CD8 naive samples consisted of CD45RO-negative cells that were positively selected for CCR7, yielding a CD45RA+CCR7+ population without TemRA cells. Healthy HIV-negative adults with no recently reported acute infections or vaccinations were included as donors. Every donor was a Caucasian adult living in Nashville, Tennessee, USA. Blood was obtained by leukapheresis, after which PBMCs were separated by Ficoll-Histopaque density gradient centrifugation and cryopreserved in liquid nitrogen vapor phase. Analytical flow cytometry was used to check the purity and quantity of each magnetically sorted T cell population. Genomic DNA was isolated from each sorted fraction and quantified by UV absorbance on a Nanodrop 2000c. Using the deep immunoSEQ assay, TCR CDR3 regions were amplified from genomic DNA by multiplex PCR. Extracted genomic DNA from each cell subset was distributed evenly across all wells of several immunoSEQ 96-well plates, and each plate was treated as a replicate. For sorted subsets, 150 to 200 ng genomic DNA, equal to tens of thousands of T cell genomes, was loaded into each replicate PCR. Purified libraries were quantified with a Qubit 3.0 fluorometer, sized on a Bioanalyzer 2100, and re-quantified with the KAPA Library Quantification kit. A separate single-read 150-cycle Illumina NextSeq 550 flow cell was used to sequence each immunoSEQ 96-well plate. The original methods were these. Because only junctional sequences without quality scores were contained in the immunoSEQ output, filtering matching that applied to full-length reads could not be performed. Sequences were annotated with PyIR, a Python wrapper for IgBLAST v1.9, using IMGT germline references to assign V/J genes and CDR3. Reads were removed for weak V/J assignments (E-value above 1e-6), missing CDR3, stop codons, out-of-frame junctions, or ambiguous translated residues. V3J clonotypes were defined as sequences sharing an identical inferred V gene, J gene, and CDR3 amino acid sequence. Percentage overlap between repertoires was computed as shared unique clonotypes divided by the size of the smaller repertoire. Three approaches were used to assess repertoire richness: RTK rarefaction, the Chao1 estimator, and Recon v2.1 estimates of unobserved clonotypes. Generation probabilities for all TCRbeta clonotypes obtained by the gDNA method from a handful of donors were computed using OLGA. TCRdb carries this immuneACCESS record with in-frame sequences only. Its versions omit some clonotypes, under half of them owing to an unresolved V gene in the studies checked, with the rest unexplained. V and J calls and clone size come straight from that table; D and trimming were deduced from the DNA. This sample has 1.5 million to 2.5 million clones in its table, and about 95% of those were observed once. Roughly 1.2% of the sample lies in the top ten.

On this clone itself: The specificity of this receptor is unknown. No much larger clone exists at a distance of one base, and base qualities are not known.

Sequencing input: naive CD8+ T cells sorted from blood. This sample's cell subset or site label indicates: CD45RA+CCR7+. The receptor's source is a man aged 18 to 35 in good health. This sequence uses TRBV21-1 and TRBJ2-1; whether TRBD2, the table's D call, matches the DNA was not checked. TRBV21-1 is a pseudogene. CDR3 region: CASSKGRELNNEQFF. The bases read TGTGCCAGCAGCAAAGGACGGGAATTGAACAATGAGCAGTTCTTC.